This TCR beta chain was captured in a study of graft-versus-host responses after intestinal transplantation. Study-wide points: Among recipient marrow samples, GvH clones were found; some appeared first in ileum or blood.

In this sample, this clone is large. No antigen is known for it. TCRdb keeps only in-frame clones here, not all; method: immunoSEQ multiplex PCR. The data contain fewer than 9,500 clones, roughly 69% of them singletons. Tissue processing of the graft released intraepithelial and lamina propria lymphocytes from it. The sequencing used ileum tissue, collected approximately 35 weeks after intestinal transplantation. This sequence originates from a human patient who received an intestinal transplant, so some T cells may come from the graft donor.

The CDR3: CASSLRTINEQFF. Here the CDR3 DNA reads TGTGCCAGCAGCTTACGTACCATCAATGAGCAGTTCTTC. V usage is TRBV7-9 and J usage is TRBJ2-1; D remains ambiguous. The CDR3 totals 13 residues. Trimming took 2 bases from V and 6 from J, leaving 8 bases between them. Germline values: CDR1 SEHNR, CDR2 FQNEAQ (reference sequence).